This TCR beta chain is drawn from a study of cytomegalovirus exposure and HLA in healthy donors. Study-wide results and limits: Later genetic work tied a missense DCLRE1C variant to beta-chain V and J trimming.

With 5 bases clipped from V and 8 bases from J, the junction kept 6 bases outside the gene matches. Per germline, CDR1 LNHDA and CDR2 SQIVND (reference sequence). The CDR3 runs 13 residues. Primers included in the PCR were 60 Vbeta and 13 Jbeta primers. Libraries were prepared by immunoSEQ multiplex PCR; TCRdb keeps only in-frame clonotypes and omits some of them. Of about 150,000 clones listed, roughly four fifths are singletons. The donors, nominally healthy at sampling, likely had unrecorded immune exposures. In regard to this clone: Its cognate antigen is unknown.

The gene calls are TRBV19 and TRBJ2-7; 10 bases line up with TRBD1. The sequence came from a man under 40 in good health and CMV-seropositive. The specimen sequenced was PBMCs. DNA for the CDR3: TGTGCCAGTAGTTGGGACAGGGGAGCAAAGCAGTACTTC. Protein: CASSWDRGAKQYF.